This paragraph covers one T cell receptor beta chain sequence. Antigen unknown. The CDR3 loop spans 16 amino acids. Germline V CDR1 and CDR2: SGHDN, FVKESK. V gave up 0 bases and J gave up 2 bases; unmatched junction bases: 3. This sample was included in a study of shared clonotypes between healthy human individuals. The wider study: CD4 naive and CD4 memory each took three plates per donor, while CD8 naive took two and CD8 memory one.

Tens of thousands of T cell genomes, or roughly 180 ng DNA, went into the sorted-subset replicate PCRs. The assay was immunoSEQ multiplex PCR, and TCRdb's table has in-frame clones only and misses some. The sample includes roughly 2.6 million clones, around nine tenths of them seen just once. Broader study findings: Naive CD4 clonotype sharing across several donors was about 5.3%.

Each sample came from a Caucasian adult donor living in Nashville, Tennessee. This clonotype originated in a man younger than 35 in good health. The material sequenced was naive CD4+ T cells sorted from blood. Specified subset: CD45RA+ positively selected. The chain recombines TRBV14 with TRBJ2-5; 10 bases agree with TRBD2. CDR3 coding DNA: TGTGCCAGCAGCCAAGATAATAGCGGGGGGCAAGAGACCCAGTACTTC. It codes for CASSQDNSGGQETQYF.